This T cell receptor beta chain comes out of a study of T-cell memory formation after mild COVID-19. For the study at large: TCR clusters were largely donor specific. Whole-study findings and limits: Contracting clones from day 15 to 85 showed balanced CD4/CD8; later expanders favored CD4+.

One entry per CDR3 protein results from TCRdb running MiXCR on the 5' RACE reads. The sample gives 390,000 or so distinct CDR3 sequences, about 17% of which show up once; 20% to 25% is in the top ten. This clonotype was seen only a few times. Its target is unknown. The CDR3 loop spans 13 amino acids. Trimming shortened V by 6 bases and J by 1 base, and 8 bases separated the two germline ends. Germline V gene data show CDR1 as ENHRY and CDR2 as SYGVKD. Sequenced material: PBMCs or a T cell subset sorted from them (not recorded which). This receptor was obtained from a young man who had mild COVID-19 (a few samples of this study predate the infection). Cell type and time point are not known. This chain joins TRBV10-3 and TRBJ2-3; possible D gene TRBD2, 6 bases. This CDR3 reads CAIRSGGTDTQYF. Written as DNA, the CDR3 is TGTGCCATCAGGTCGGGGGGCACAGATACGCAGTATTTT.